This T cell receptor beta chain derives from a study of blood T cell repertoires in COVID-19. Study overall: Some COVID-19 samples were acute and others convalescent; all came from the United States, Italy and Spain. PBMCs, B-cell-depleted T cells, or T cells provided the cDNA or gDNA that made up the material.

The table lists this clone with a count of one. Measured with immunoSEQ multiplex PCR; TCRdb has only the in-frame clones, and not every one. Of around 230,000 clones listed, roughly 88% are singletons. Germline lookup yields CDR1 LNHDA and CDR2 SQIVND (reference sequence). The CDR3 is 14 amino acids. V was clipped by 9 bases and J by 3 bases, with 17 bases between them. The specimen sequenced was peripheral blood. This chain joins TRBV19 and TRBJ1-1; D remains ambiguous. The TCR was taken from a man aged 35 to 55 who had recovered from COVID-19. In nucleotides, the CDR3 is TGTGCCAGCTCGTTCACAGTTGTGTACACTGAAGCTTTCTTT. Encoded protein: CASSFTVVYTEAFF.